This TCR beta chain was observed in a study of blood T cell repertoires in COVID-19. Across the study: The study drew acute and convalescent COVID-19 samples from the United States, Italy and Spain. PBMCs, B-cell-depleted T cells, or T cells were the source of the cDNA or gDNA that made up the material.

In the original analysis: From reference gene primer amplification, estimates of nucleated cell counts were derived. Assay used: immunoSEQ multiplex PCR; TCRdb lists only in-frame clones, some missing. That table is the source of V, J and clone size, and D and trimming were worked out from the DNA. This sample yields roughly 100,000 clones, of which about nine tenths are seen a single time; 1.9% belongs to the top ten. Enrollment of patients from Seattle took place during active infection, with longitudinal follow-up. Specimen: peripheral blood. This receptor was taken from a woman in her forties or fifties with COVID-19, enrolled during active disease.

CDR3 coding DNA: TGTGCCAGCGGACTTTCGGGACAGGTAAACCAGCCCCAGCATTTT. This sequence encodes CASGLSGQVNQPQHF. The chain is built from TRBV2 and TRBJ1-5, with 8 bases that match TRBD1. The CDR3 consists of 15 residues. The germline CDR1 and CDR2 sequences are SNHLY and FYNNEI. With V trimmed by 8 bases and J by 7 bases, 13 bases remained unmatched.